By frequency in the sample, the clone carrying this TCR beta chain is medium-sized (0.01 to 0.1%). The CDR3 consists of 13 residues. With 1 base removed from V and 7 bases from J, the gap between germline ends came to 11 bases. Germline V lookup: CDR1 MGHRA, CDR2 YSYEKL. These data are taken from a study of HIV-infected patients and healthy controls. Whole blood was used without fractionation, so all unsorted peripheral T cells were included. About 540 ng RNA was reverse transcribed with alpha and beta constant-region primers. Each of the alpha and beta chains got its own library through chain-specific third strand synthesis with indices. TCRdb re-called the 5' RACE reads with MiXCR, one entry per CDR3 protein. Here the sample spans 15,000 to 20,000 distinct CDR3 sequences, around 10% being singletons.

The rearrangement joins TRBV4-1 to TRBJ2-7; no clear D. Material for sequencing was blood. The TCR comes from an adult in good health. DNA for the CDR3: TGCGCCAGCAGCCAAGTCGAGTGGGGTGAGCAGTACTTC. It codes for CASSQVEWGEQYF.